The 24 T cell receptor beta chains below were found in one sample sequenced in a study of cytomegalovirus exposure and HLA in healthy donors. Profiling relied on immunoSEQ multiplex PCR, and the TCRdb table lists in-frame clones only, not all of them. The sample shows over 120,000 clones, about 95% of them seen only once. Material: PBMCs. These TCRs come from a man aged 18-30 years in good health and CMV-seropositive.

The chain employs TRBV9 and TRBJ1-2; maybe TRBD1 (6 bases). V was clipped by 4 bases and J by 4 bases, with 17 bases between them. The germline V gene encodes CDR1 SGDLS and CDR2 YYNGEE. The CDR3 consists of 15 residues. CDR3 sequence: CASSSRTEGLYGYTF. The CDR3 DNA sequence: TGTGCCAGCAGCTCGAGGACAGAAGGACTCTATGGCTACACCTTC.

The chain uses TRBV28 and TRBJ2-3, with 7 bases lining up with TRBD1. The CDR3 totals 14 residues. V was clipped by 5 bases and J by 1 base; unmatched bases: 3. Germline lookup yields CDR1 MDHEN and CDR2 SYDVKM. The CDR3, as DNA: TGTGCCAGCAGTCCGGACAGGCGCACAGATACGCAGTATTTT. Amino acids: CASSPDRRTDTQYF.

The rearrangement links TRBV6-1 to TRBJ2-2; 7 nucleotides match TRBD1. Unmatched junction bases numbered 5, after V lost 4 bases and J lost 3 bases. Per germline, CDR1 MNHNS and CDR2 SASEGT. The CDR3 length is 15 residues. CDR3 in DNA: TGTGCCAGCAGTGTCGAAGGGACAGACACCGGGGAGCTGTTTTTT. This sequence encodes CASSVEGTDTGELFF.

This clone appeared once. The chain employs TRBV5-6 and TRBJ2-3, with TRBD1 identical over 8 bases. The V segment lost 4 bases and the J segment 3 bases; nucleotides outside the gene matches: 7. This CDR3 comprises 15 residues. Germline values: CDR1 SGHDT, CDR2 YYEEEE. CDR3 coding DNA: TGTGCCAGCAGCCCAGTCGACAGGGGAACAGATACGCAGTATTTT. Translated: CASSPVDRGTDTQYF.

The chain has TRBV5-4 and TRBJ1-1; no firm D call. The CDR3 is 13 amino acids. Trimming cost V 2 bases and J 0 bases, with 5 bases left between them. Germline-derived CDR1 and CDR2 are SGHNT and YYREEE (reference sequence). The chain's CDR3 is CASSFRVNTEAFF. The CDR3 DNA reads TGTGCCAGCAGCTTCCGGGTGAACACTGAAGCTTTCTTT.

The V call is TRBV28, the J call TRBJ2-7; D possibly corresponds to TRBD1 (5 bases). Trimming cost V 6 bases and J 9 bases, with 12 bases left between them. CDR1 is MDHEN, CDR2 SYDVKM, per germline. The CDR3 extends over 11 amino acids. The CDR3 here is CASSETRVQYF. Written as DNA, the CDR3 is TGTGCCAGCAGCGAGACCAGGGTGCAGTACTTC. The full variable domain, completed using reference TRBV28 and TRBJ2-7, is DVKVTQSSRYLVKRTGEKVFLECVQDMDHENMFWYRQDPGLGLRLIYFSYDVKMKEKGDIPEGYSVSREKKERFSLILESASTNQTSMYLCASSETRVQYFGPGTRLTVT.

The V and J genes are TRBV2 and TRBJ2-5; D perhaps matches TRBD1 (6 bases). Germline loops: CDR1 SNHLY, CDR2 FYNNEI. The CDR3 covers 15 residues. The V gene lost 2 bases and the J gene lost 5 bases, with 15 bases spanning the gap. CDR3 protein: CASSEPDRPQETQYF. In nucleotides, the CDR3 is TGTGCCAGCAGTGAACCGGACAGACCCCAGGAGACCCAGTACTTC.

The chain employs TRBV14 and TRBJ1-3; D gene ambiguous. Trimming removed 6 bases at V and 0 bases at J, with 9 bases between. The length of the CDR3 is 14 residues. CDR1 SGHDN and CDR2 FVKESK come from the germline V gene. The DNA of the CDR3 is TGTGCCAGCAGTGGGAGCCACTCTGGAAACACCATATATTTT. Amino acids: CASSGSHSGNTIYF.

CDR3 in amino acids: CASSELPGEQETQYF. CDR3 nucleotides: TGTGCCAGCAGTGAATTACCAGGGGAGCAAGAGACCCAGTACTTC. This sequence joins TRBV25-1 and TRBJ2-5; tentatively, D is TRBD1 (6 bases). Germline V gene lookup returns CDR1 MGHDK and CDR2 SYGVNS. This CDR3 comprises 15 residues. The V end was cut by 1 base, the J end by 2 bases, with 11 bases between.

The chain combines TRBV6-5 with TRBJ1-2; weak D call: TRBD1 (5 bases). CDR3 length: 13 residues. The V gene's germline CDR1 is MNHEY and CDR2 SVGAGI. Trimming shortened V by 7 bases and J by 1 base, and 10 bases separated the two germline ends. In DNA, the CDR3 is TGTGCCAGCACCGGGGGGATTAACTATGGCTACACCTTC. Protein sequence: CASTGGINYGYTF.

This chain connects TRBV4-1 to TRBJ2-1, with a tentative D call TRBD2 (7 bases). Germline V gives CDR1 MGHRA, CDR2 YSYEKL. This CDR3 spans 16 amino acids. V lost 3 bases to trimming and J lost 6 bases, with 18 bases between them. CDR3 bases: TGCGCCAGCAGCCACGTCGTGGGGGGGGGCGGCAATGAGCAGTTCTTC. It specifies CASSHVVGGGGNEQFF.

V usage is TRBV15 and J usage is TRBJ1-5; tentative D call: TRBD1 (5 bases). The V and J ends lost 0 bases and 5 bases respectively, with 14 bases between them. The CDR3 runs 16 residues. Germline-derived CDR1 and CDR2 are LNHNV and YYDKDF (reference sequence). Here the CDR3 reads CATSRDRRGTYQPQHF. The CDR3 coding sequence is TGTGCCACCAGCAGAGATCGAAGGGGCACATATCAGCCCCAGCATTTT.

The chain recombines TRBV6-5 with TRBJ1-5; a weak D match, TRBD1 (6 bases). The CDR3 length is 14 residues. The germline V gene has CDR1 MNHEY and CDR2 SVGAGI. V was clipped by 6 bases and J by 6 bases, with 15 bases between them. The CDR3 loop reads CASSPQGFGQPQHF. The CDR3 nucleotides read TGTGCCAGCAGCCCACAGGGATTCGGTCAGCCCCAGCATTTT.

This chain connects TRBV14 to TRBJ2-3; tentative D call: TRBD1 (6 bases). V dropped 5 bases and J dropped 5 bases, with 17 bases sitting between them. Germline V CDR1 and CDR2: SGHDN, FVKESK. The CDR3 extends over 15 amino acids. DNA of the CDR3: TGTGCCAGCAGCTCGAACTGGCAGGGGAAAGATACGCAGTATTTT. Residues: CASSSNWQGKDTQYF.

This clone was recorded many times. The gene calls are TRBV27 and TRBJ2-7, with a weak D call TRBD2 (6 bases). The CDR3 extends over 14 amino acids. Per germline, CDR1 MNHEY and CDR2 SMNVEV (reference sequence). The V and J ends lost 5 bases and 1 base respectively, with 12 bases between them. The CDR3 region has the DNA TGTGCCAGCAGTCCAACCGGGGGTTCCTACGAGCAGTACTTC. Encoded protein: CASSPTGGSYEQYF.

The CDR3 spells CASSSGWMNSPLHF. The CDR3 DNA is TGTGCCAGCTCATCAGGGTGGATGAATTCACCCCTCCACTTT. V is TRBV18 and J is TRBJ1-6, with D possibly being TRBD1 (5 bases). The CDR3 loop spans 14 amino acids. V dropped 5 bases and J dropped 7 bases, with 12 bases sitting between them. Germline CDR1 reads KGHSH; CDR2 reads LQKENI.

The chain links TRBV6-1 to TRBJ2-7; D gene unclear. The CDR3 consists of 14 residues. Germline CDR1 MNHNS, CDR2 SASEGT. V lost 4 bases, J lost 3 bases, and 13 bases lay in between. CDR3 DNA sequence: TGTGCCAGCAGTGTATCCCAAAGCTACTACGAGCAGTACTTC. Its protein is CASSVSQSYYEQYF.

V is TRBV30 and J is TRBJ2-5, with TRBD2 identical over 14 bases. CDR1 GTSNPN and CDR2 SVGIG come from the germline V gene (reference sequence). The CDR3 is 16 residues long. Trimming removed 2 bases from V and 4 bases from J; junction bases left unmatched: 6. CDR3 nucleotide sequence: TGTGCCTGGAGTCCGACTAGCGGGAGGGCCGGAGAGACCCAGTACTTC. Translated: CAWSPTSGRAGETQYF.

The chain couples TRBV15 to TRBJ2-3, with 8 bases fitting TRBD2. Germline values: CDR1 LNHNV, CDR2 YYDKDF (reference sequence). The CDR3 extends over 17 amino acids. With V trimmed by 4 bases and J by 2 bases, 11 bases remained unmatched. CDR3 loop: CATSTGRREAPTDTQYF. CDR3 coding DNA: TGTGCCACCAGCACCGGGAGGCGGGAGGCCCCCACAGATACGCAGTATTTT.

The rearrangement joins TRBV6-5 to TRBJ2-7, with 7 bases lining up with TRBD1. The CDR3 is 14 amino acids. V shed 6 bases and J 3 bases; nucleotides not matched to a gene: 8. Germline assignment: CDR1 MNHEY and CDR2 SVGAGI. CDR3 protein: CASSRQGPIYEQYF. Written as DNA, the CDR3 is TGTGCCAGCAGCCGACAGGGCCCGATCTACGAGCAGTACTTC.

The rearrangement joins TRBV2 to TRBJ2-5; D uncertain. There are 12 residues in the CDR3. Germline V gene data show CDR1 as SNHLY and CDR2 as FYNNEI. Trimming took off 2 bases at V and 2 bases at J, with 3 bases between the two ends. The CDR3 loop is CASSEQQETQYF. The CDR3, as DNA: TGTGCCAGCAGTGAACAACAAGAGACCCAGTACTTC.

The chain combines TRBV19 with TRBJ1-2; D might be TRBD1 (5 bases). The CDR3 has 15 amino acids. Germline V gene data show CDR1 as LNHDA and CDR2 as SQIVND (reference sequence). The ends were cut back, 1 base at V and 5 bases at J, with 14 bases in the middle. The DNA for the CDR3 is TGTGCCAGTAGTATAGGGCAGGGCCCGCGGTATGGCTACACCTTC. Its protein product is CASSIGQGPRYGYTF.

The V gene is TRBV6-1, the J gene TRBJ1-1; TRBD1 matches 11 bases. V shed 4 bases and J 7 bases; nucleotides not matched to a gene: 2. CDR1 and CDR2 (germline): MNHNS, SASEGT. This CDR3 is 13 amino acids long. The CDR3 sequence is CASSAGQGVEAFF. The CDR3 nucleotides read TGTGCCAGCAGTGCGGGACAGGGGGTTGAAGCTTTCTTT.

This rearrangement joins TRBV28 to TRBJ1-1; 10 bases align to TRBD1. The V gene end was trimmed by 2 bases and the J gene end by 3 bases; junction bases not matched to a gene: 6. Germline CDR1 is MDHEN and CDR2 is SYDVKM. CDR3 size: 16 residues. The chain's CDR3 is CASSLGAGTGDTEAFF. The CDR3 DNA is TGTGCCAGCAGTTTAGGCGCCGGGACAGGGGACACTGAAGCTTTCTTT.